The rows below give T cell receptor beta chains drawn from one sample of a study of shared clonotypes between healthy human individuals. Assay: immunoSEQ multiplex PCR; the TCRdb copy retains only in-frame clones and omits some. Counted here are 980,000 or so clones, approximately 80% occurring once; the ten biggest clones make up around 1.4%. Sequenced sample: memory CD4+ T cells sorted from blood. The receptors shown here come from a man between 18 and 35 years old in good health. CDR3s include the opening cysteine and the closing phenylalanine or tryptophan. Each record gives: CDR3 length, D gene, V gene, clone size, J gene, CDR3 protein, CDR3 DNA. D genes are given only for firm matches. Where a row states a size, it is once, few, many or the class of an expanded clone; other rows omit it.

cdr3_length: 11; d_call: NA; v_call: TRBV12-2; clone_size: NA; j_call: TRBJ2-5; cdr3_aa: CARLVQETQYF; cdr3_nt: TGTGCTAGACTTGTTCAAGAGACCCAGTACTTC
cdr3_length: 12; d_call: NA; v_call: TRBV29-1; clone_size: NA; j_call: TRBJ2-3; cdr3_aa: CSVEGPLDTQYF; cdr3_nt: TGCAGCGTTGAAGGACCCCTAGATACGCAGTATTTT
cdr3_length: 15; d_call: NA; v_call: TRBV19; clone_size: NA; j_call: TRBJ1-2; cdr3_aa: CASSLGHFLGYGYTF; cdr3_nt: TGTGCCAGTAGTCTGGGACATTTCCTTGGCTATGGCTACACCTTC
cdr3_length: 12; d_call: TRBD2; v_call: TRBV25-1; clone_size: NA; j_call: TRBJ2-5; cdr3_aa: CASGREGRTQYF; cdr3_nt: TGTGCCAGCGGACGGGAGGGAAGGACCCAGTACTTC
cdr3_length: 15; d_call: TRBD2; v_call: TRBV6-5; clone_size: NA; j_call: TRBJ2-5; cdr3_aa: CASSYGGSGKETQYF; cdr3_nt: TGTGCCAGCAGTTACGGCGGGAGTGGAAAAGAGACCCAGTACTTC
cdr3_length: 16; d_call: TRBD1; v_call: TRBV19; clone_size: few; j_call: TRBJ2-5; cdr3_aa: CASRRTGAGAQETQYF; cdr3_nt: TGTGCCAGTAGAAGGACAGGAGCTGGGGCACAAGAGACCCAGTACTTC
cdr3_length: 14; d_call: TRBD2; v_call: TRBV2; clone_size: NA; j_call: TRBJ2-1; cdr3_aa: CASKSASGGPEQFF; cdr3_nt: TGTGCCAGCAAGTCGGCTAGCGGGGGGCCCGAGCAGTTCTTC
cdr3_length: 18; d_call: NA; v_call: TRBV5-1; clone_size: once; j_call: TRBJ2-6; cdr3_aa: CASSLAGASSSGANVLTF; cdr3_nt: TGCGCCAGCAGCTTGGCAGGGGCAAGCTCCTCTGGGGCCAACGTCCTGACTTTC
cdr3_length: 14; d_call: NA; v_call: TRBV27; clone_size: NA; j_call: TRBJ2-3; cdr3_aa: CASSFGRATDTQYF; cdr3_nt: TGTGCCAGCAGTTTTGGCAGAGCCACAGATACGCAGTATTTT
cdr3_length: 15; d_call: TRBD1; v_call: TRBV5-1; clone_size: once; j_call: TRBJ1-1; cdr3_aa: CASSTGQGANTEAFF; cdr3_nt: TGCGCCAGCAGCACCGGACAGGGGGCAAACACTGAAGCTTTCTTT
cdr3_length: 18; d_call: NA; v_call: TRBV11-2; clone_size: NA; j_call: TRBJ1-2; cdr3_aa: CASSLRTGRNPANYGYTF; cdr3_nt: TGTGCCAGCAGCTTACGCACAGGGCGTAATCCAGCTAACTATGGCTACACCTTC
cdr3_length: 14; d_call: TRBD2; v_call: TRBV7-2; clone_size: NA; j_call: TRBJ2-7; cdr3_aa: CASSSGLGPYEQYF; cdr3_nt: TGTGCCAGCAGCTCCGGACTAGGCCCCTACGAGCAGTACTTC
cdr3_length: 15; d_call: NA; v_call: TRBV5-1; clone_size: NA; j_call: TRBJ2-1; cdr3_aa: CASSLVLDSYNEQFF; cdr3_nt: TGCGCCAGCAGCTTGGTGCTAGACAGTTACAATGAGCAGTTCTTC
cdr3_length: 14; d_call: TRBD2; v_call: TRBV6-5; clone_size: NA; j_call: TRBJ2-1; cdr3_aa: CASSRASGRGEQFF; cdr3_nt: TGTGCCAGCTCGAGGGCTAGCGGGAGGGGTGAGCAGTTCTTC
cdr3_length: 15; d_call: TRBD2; v_call: TRBV6-5; clone_size: NA; j_call: TRBJ2-5; cdr3_aa: CASTTGSGREETQYF; cdr3_nt: TGTGCCAGCACCACCGGTAGCGGGAGGGAGGAGACCCAGTACTTC
cdr3_length: 14; d_call: NA; v_call: TRBV4-3; clone_size: once; j_call: TRBJ2-1; cdr3_aa: CASSQGLPNNEQFF; cdr3_nt: TGCGCCAGCAGCCAAGGACTGCCTAACAATGAGCAGTTCTTC
cdr3_length: 15; d_call: NA; v_call: TRBV29-1; clone_size: few; j_call: TRBJ1-1; cdr3_aa: CSVATLAGPNTEAFF; cdr3_nt: TGCAGCGTTGCCACACTGGCGGGGCCGAACACTGAAGCTTTCTTT
cdr3_length: 16; d_call: TRBD2; v_call: TRBV7-8; clone_size: NA; j_call: TRBJ2-3; cdr3_aa: CASSLEDGRADDTQYF; cdr3_nt: TGTGCCAGCAGCTTAGAGGACGGGAGGGCCGATGATACGCAGTATTTT
cdr3_length: 11; d_call: NA; v_call: TRBV10-3; clone_size: NA; j_call: TRBJ1-5; cdr3_aa: CAISGGGPQHF; cdr3_nt: TGTGCCATCAGTGGAGGTGGTCCCCAGCATTTT
cdr3_length: 14; d_call: NA; v_call: TRBV5-1; clone_size: few; j_call: TRBJ2-7; cdr3_aa: CASSPGTDSYEQYF; cdr3_nt: TGCGCCAGCAGTCCTGGGACGGACTCCTACGAGCAGTACTTC
cdr3_length: 14; d_call: NA; v_call: TRBV10-2; clone_size: NA; j_call: TRBJ1-1; cdr3_aa: CASRGGVMNTEAFF; cdr3_nt: TGCGCCAGCAGGGGAGGGGTGATGAACACTGAAGCTTTCTTT
cdr3_length: 15; d_call: TRBD1; v_call: TRBV18; clone_size: NA; j_call: TRBJ2-2; cdr3_aa: CASSPGSGGSGELFF; cdr3_nt: TGTGCCAGCTCACCAGGATCAGGGGGCTCCGGGGAGCTGTTTTTT
cdr3_length: 15; d_call: NA; v_call: TRBV10-3; clone_size: NA; j_call: TRBJ2-1; cdr3_aa: CAISPGSRVDNEQFF; cdr3_nt: TGTGCCATCAGTCCGGGTAGCCGGGTCGACAATGAGCAGTTCTTC
cdr3_length: 15; d_call: NA; v_call: TRBV5-1; clone_size: NA; j_call: TRBJ2-1; cdr3_aa: CASSLFETTGNEQFF; cdr3_nt: TGCGCCAGCAGCTTATTTGAGACTACAGGCAATGAGCAGTTCTTC
cdr3_length: 13; d_call: TRBD2; v_call: TRBV2; clone_size: NA; j_call: TRBJ2-2; cdr3_aa: CAGRAGDTGELFF; cdr3_nt: TGTGCCGGAAGAGCGGGAGACACCGGGGAGCTGTTTTTT
cdr3_length: 15; d_call: TRBD1; v_call: TRBV23-1; clone_size: NA; j_call: TRBJ2-7; cdr3_aa: CASSQSIDRAYEQYF; cdr3_nt: TGCGCCAGCAGTCAATCGATAGACAGGGCCTACGAGCAGTACTTC
cdr3_length: 16; d_call: TRBD2; v_call: TRBV13; clone_size: NA; j_call: TRBJ2-7; cdr3_aa: CASSFGLAGGLGEQYF; cdr3_nt: TGTGCCAGCAGCTTCGGGCTAGCGGGAGGCCTGGGGGAGCAGTACTTC
cdr3_length: 15; d_call: TRBD2; v_call: TRBV5-1; clone_size: NA; j_call: TRBJ2-2; cdr3_aa: CASSLASGATGELFF; cdr3_nt: TGCGCCAGCAGCTTGGCTAGCGGGGCCACCGGGGAGCTGTTTTTT
cdr3_length: 14; d_call: TRBD1; v_call: TRBV2; clone_size: NA; j_call: TRBJ1-4; cdr3_aa: CASTYRGTNEKLFF; cdr3_nt: TGTGCCAGCACTTACAGGGGGACTAATGAAAAACTGTTTTTT
cdr3_length: 13; d_call: NA; v_call: TRBV4-2; clone_size: NA; j_call: TRBJ2-7; cdr3_aa: CASSHPDGYEQYF; cdr3_nt: TGTGCCAGCAGCCACCCCGACGGATACGAGCAGTACTTC
cdr3_length: 15; d_call: TRBD1; v_call: TRBV6-1; clone_size: NA; j_call: TRBJ1-4; cdr3_aa: CASSVSGTGMEKLFF; cdr3_nt: TGTGCCAGCAGCGTTTCCGGGACAGGGATGGAAAAACTGTTTTTT
cdr3_length: 14; d_call: NA; v_call: TRBV5-8; clone_size: NA; j_call: TRBJ2-2; cdr3_aa: CASRTRDNTGELFF; cdr3_nt: TGTGCCAGCAGGACGCGAGATAACACCGGGGAGCTGTTTTTT
cdr3_length: 13; d_call: NA; v_call: TRBV19; clone_size: NA; j_call: TRBJ1-5; cdr3_aa: CASGTSSNQPQHF; cdr3_nt: TGTGCCAGCGGGACCTCTAGCAATCAGCCCCAGCATTTT
cdr3_length: 16; d_call: NA; v_call: TRBV5-1; clone_size: NA; j_call: TRBJ2-3; cdr3_aa: CASSLEARGSTDTQYF; cdr3_nt: TGCGCCAGCAGCTTGGAGGCCAGGGGATCCACAGATACGCAGTATTTT
cdr3_length: 16; d_call: NA; v_call: TRBV27; clone_size: NA; j_call: TRBJ1-4; cdr3_aa: CASSLGGTPRGEKLFF; cdr3_nt: TGTGCCAGCAGTTTAGGGGGGACACCTCGGGGTGAAAAACTGTTTTTT
cdr3_length: 13; d_call: NA; v_call: TRBV5-6; clone_size: NA; j_call: TRBJ1-1; cdr3_aa: CASSVTDIAGAFF; cdr3_nt: TGTGCCAGCAGCGTTACAGACATCGCGGGGGCTTTCTTT
cdr3_length: 14; d_call: TRBD1; v_call: TRBV5-6; clone_size: NA; j_call: TRBJ1-2; cdr3_aa: CASSGDRGNYGYTF; cdr3_nt: TGTGCCAGCAGCGGGGACAGGGGAAACTATGGCTACACCTTC
cdr3_length: 13; d_call: NA; v_call: TRBV6-5; clone_size: once; j_call: TRBJ1-1; cdr3_aa: CASSYRGFTEAFF; cdr3_nt: TGTGCCAGCAGTTATAGGGGATTCACTGAAGCTTTCTTT
cdr3_length: 13; d_call: NA; v_call: TRBV7-9; clone_size: NA; j_call: TRBJ2-5; cdr3_aa: CASSLVIQDTQYF; cdr3_nt: TGTGCCAGCAGCTTAGTCATTCAAGATACCCAGTACTTC
cdr3_length: 16; d_call: TRBD2; v_call: TRBV5-4; clone_size: NA; j_call: TRBJ2-1; cdr3_aa: CASSSLAGGPGNEQFF; cdr3_nt: TGTGCCAGCAGCTCCTTAGCGGGAGGGCCCGGCAATGAGCAGTTCTTC
cdr3_length: 15; d_call: TRBD1; v_call: TRBV7-8; clone_size: few; j_call: TRBJ1-5; cdr3_aa: CASSSQDRGIQPQHF; cdr3_nt: TGTGCCAGCAGCTCCCAGGACAGGGGAATTCAGCCCCAGCATTTT
cdr3_length: 16; d_call: NA; v_call: TRBV30; clone_size: few; j_call: TRBJ1-4; cdr3_aa: CAGKAGLAGINEKLFF; cdr3_nt: TGTGCCGGGAAAGCCGGCTTAGCGGGAATAAATGAAAAACTGTTTTTT
cdr3_length: 15; d_call: NA; v_call: TRBV18; clone_size: NA; j_call: TRBJ2-5; cdr3_aa: CASSPPTQGWETQYF; cdr3_nt: TGTGCCAGCTCACCGCCTACACAGGGTTGGGAGACCCAGTACTTC
cdr3_length: 15; d_call: NA; v_call: TRBV14; clone_size: few; j_call: TRBJ1-3; cdr3_aa: CASSQGVYSGNTIYF; cdr3_nt: TGTGCCAGCAGCCAAGGCGTATACTCTGGAAACACCATATATTTT
cdr3_length: 13; d_call: NA; v_call: TRBV7-6; clone_size: NA; j_call: TRBJ1-6; cdr3_aa: CASSPSSGSPLHF; cdr3_nt: TGTGCCAGCAGCCCATCGTCGGGGTCACCCCTCCACTTT
cdr3_length: 15; d_call: NA; v_call: TRBV27; clone_size: NA; j_call: TRBJ2-7; cdr3_aa: CASSLSVPGPYEQYF; cdr3_nt: TGTGCCAGCAGTTTATCGGTCCCAGGACCCTACGAGCAGTACTTC
cdr3_length: 17; d_call: TRBD2; v_call: TRBV7-2; clone_size: few; j_call: TRBJ2-7; cdr3_aa: CASSLDFESGRAREQYF; cdr3_nt: TGTGCCAGCAGCTTAGACTTTGAGAGCGGGAGGGCCCGGGAGCAGTACTTC
cdr3_length: 15; d_call: NA; v_call: TRBV2; clone_size: NA; j_call: TRBJ1-2; cdr3_aa: CASRPGGHRDYGYTF; cdr3_nt: TGTGCCAGCAGGCCGGGGGGACATCGGGACTATGGCTACACCTTC
cdr3_length: 13; d_call: NA; v_call: TRBV30; clone_size: many; j_call: TRBJ1-5; cdr3_aa: CAWSKGSVQPQHF; cdr3_nt: TGTGCCTGGAGTAAGGGTTCGGTTCAGCCCCAGCATTTT
cdr3_length: 15; d_call: TRBD2; v_call: TRBV5-1; clone_size: NA; j_call: TRBJ2-3; cdr3_aa: CASSPSGGRTDTQYF; cdr3_nt: TGCGCCAGCAGCCCTAGCGGGGGGCGCACAGATACGCAGTATTTT
cdr3_length: 13; d_call: TRBD1; v_call: TRBV6-5; clone_size: NA; j_call: TRBJ1-2; cdr3_aa: CASSRDSNYGYTF; cdr3_nt: TGTGCCAGCAGTCGGGACAGCAACTATGGCTACACCTTC
cdr3_length: 17; d_call: TRBD1; v_call: TRBV2; clone_size: few; j_call: TRBJ2-6; cdr3_aa: CASRGQGAVTGANVLTF; cdr3_nt: TGTGCCAGCAGGGGACAGGGGGCCGTGACTGGGGCCAACGTCCTGACTTTC
cdr3_length: 14; d_call: TRBD2; v_call: TRBV7-6; clone_size: NA; j_call: TRBJ2-5; cdr3_aa: CASSFTSGQETQYF; cdr3_nt: TGTGCCAGCAGCTTCACTAGCGGCCAAGAGACCCAGTACTTC
cdr3_length: 16; d_call: TRBD2; v_call: TRBV5-4; clone_size: few; j_call: TRBJ2-1; cdr3_aa: CASSATGTSGHNEQFF; cdr3_nt: TGTGCCAGCAGCGCGACCGGGACTAGCGGACACAATGAGCAGTTCTTC
cdr3_length: 12; d_call: NA; v_call: TRBV11-3; clone_size: NA; j_call: TRBJ2-7; cdr3_aa: CASSLMGSEQYF; cdr3_nt: TGTGCCAGCAGCTTGATGGGATCGGAGCAGTACTTC
cdr3_length: 14; d_call: NA; v_call: TRBV7-2; clone_size: once; j_call: TRBJ1-5; cdr3_aa: CASSLDRVRQPQHF; cdr3_nt: TGTGCCAGCAGCTTAGACAGGGTAAGGCAGCCCCAGCATTTT
cdr3_length: 18; d_call: TRBD1; v_call: TRBV28; clone_size: NA; j_call: TRBJ2-2; cdr3_aa: CASSIPRQGLRNTGELFF; cdr3_nt: TGTGCCAGCAGTATTCCACGACAGGGCTTAAGGAACACCGGGGAGCTGTTTTTT
cdr3_length: 13; d_call: NA; v_call: TRBV28; clone_size: NA; j_call: TRBJ1-2; cdr3_aa: CASSLGLRYGYTF; cdr3_nt: TGTGCCAGCAGTTTAGGGCTGAGGTATGGCTACACCTTC